What follows are 21 T cell receptor beta chains derived from one specimen sequenced in a study of patients and donors after allogeneic stem cell transplantation. TCRdb called the RT-PCR reads again in MiXCR, with one record for every CDR3 protein. Of 150,000 to 250,000 distinct CDR3 sequences in the sample, more than 35% were seen once. Sequences were obtained from blood, either unsorted or a sorted T cell fraction (not recorded which). The receptors stem from a human donor who was either an allogeneic HSCT recipient or a stem cell or donor lymphocyte infusion donor (not recorded which). It is not recorded whose cells these are; they may come from a transplant donor.

This clonotype was seen a handful of times. The chain uses TRBV15 and TRBJ2-7; D may be TRBD1 or TRBD2 (6 bases each). Germline CDR1 is LNHNV and CDR2 is YYDKDF (reference sequence). This CDR3 contains 14 residues. V gave up 0 bases and J gave up 7 bases, with 13 bases separating them. The DNA of the CDR3 is TGTGCCACCAGCAGAGAGAGGGGGGATCGGGAGCAGTACTTC. This gives the protein CATSRERGDREQYF.

V is TRBV20-1 and J is TRBJ1-6; D remains ambiguous. With 2 bases removed from V and 3 bases from J, the gap between germline ends came to 5 bases. From germline, CDR1 is DFQATT and CDR2 SNEGSKA (reference sequence). The CDR3 is made up of 13 amino acids. The chain's CDR3 is CSARPGYNSPLHF. DNA of the CDR3: TGCAGTGCTAGACCGGGCTATAATTCACCCCTCCACTTT.

The rearrangement joins TRBV15 to TRBJ2-1, with TRBD2 matching over 9 bases. CDR1 is LNHNV, CDR2 YYDKDF, per germline (reference sequence). The ends lost 1 base at V and 9 bases at J; junction bases unmatched: 4. The CDR3 runs to 14 residues. The CDR3 protein is CATSRVVAGVEQFF. Here the CDR3 DNA reads TGTGCCACCAGCAGAGTGGTAGCGGGAGTTGAGCAGTTCTTC.

V and J are TRBV3-1 and TRBJ2-5; 8 bases are a match to TRBD2. After removal of 4 bases from V and 2 bases from J, the junction contained 6 bases not matched to a gene. CDR1 and CDR2 (germline): LGHDT, YNNKEL (reference sequence). This CDR3 contains 15 residues. As DNA, the CDR3 is TGTGCCAGCAGCCCAAGCGGGAGTGGGCAAGAGACCCAGTACTTC. Translation gives CASSPSGSGQETQYF.

V is TRBV9 and J is TRBJ2-3; 10 bases are a match to TRBD2. CDR1 and CDR2 (germline): SGDLS, YYNGEE. The length of the CDR3 is 15 residues. J gave up 5 bases and V 3 bases, and 6 bases lay outside the gene matches. The CDR3 sequence is CASSEPSGREDTQYF. For the CDR3, the DNA is TGTGCCAGCAGCGAACCTAGCGGGAGAGAAGATACGCAGTATTTT.

J is TRBJ1-3 and V is TRBV20-1, with 10 positions matching TRBD1. The CDR3 has 15 residues. V was pared by 0 bases and J by 4 bases, with 3 bases of the junction left unmatched. Germline V gene lookup returns CDR1 DFQATT and CDR2 SNEGSKA (reference sequence). CDR3: CSARDGQGGGNTIYF. The DNA for the CDR3 is TGCAGTGCTAGAGATGGACAGGGGGGAGGAAACACCATATATTTT.

This rearrangement joins TRBV20-1 to TRBJ2-3, with D perhaps matching TRBD1 (6 bases). This CDR3 contains 13 residues. V gave up 5 bases and J gave up 1 base, with 10 bases separating them. Looked up from germline, CDR1 is DFQATT and CDR2 is SNEGSKA (reference sequence). DNA for the CDR3: TGCAGTGCTCGAGGGACACGCACAGATACGCAGTATTTT. Protein: CSARGTRTDTQYF.

The chain joins TRBV5-6 to TRBJ2-7; no reliable D call. This CDR3 region has 13 residues. Trimming took 2 bases from V and 3 from J, leaving 9 bases between them. CDR1 SGHDT and CDR2 YYEEEE come from the germline V gene. The CDR3 protein is CASSFQQDYEQYF. The CDR3 DNA reads as TGTGCCAGCAGCTTCCAGCAGGACTACGAGCAGTACTTC.

This chain connects TRBV6-5 to TRBJ2-2, with D perhaps matching TRBD2 (5 bases). CDR1 MNHEY and CDR2 SVGAGI come from the germline V gene. The CDR3 is 14 amino acids. Trimming took off 8 bases at V and 5 bases at J, with 15 bases between the two ends. CDR3 sequence: CASSGLTITGELFF. For the CDR3, the DNA is TGTGCCAGCTCAGGACTTACCATAACCGGGGAGCTGTTTTTT.

This chain links TRBV6-5 with TRBJ2-7; TRBD2 matches at 9 bases. V was pared by 1 base and J by 3 bases, with 4 bases of the junction left unmatched. Per the germline V gene, CDR1 is MNHEY and CDR2 is SVGAGI. The CDR3 extends over 15 amino acids. The CDR3 loop reads CASSYWASGIYEQYF. CDR3 in DNA: TGTGCCAGCAGTTACTGGGCTAGCGGGATCTACGAGCAGTACTTC.

The rearrangement uses TRBV5-8 and TRBJ2-5; 12 nucleotides agree with TRBD2. V shed 4 bases, J shed 1 base, and the junction held 8 bases outside the gene matches. This CDR3 spans 17 amino acids. The germline gives CDR1 SGHTS, CDR2 YDEGEE. The CDR3 DNA reads TGTGCCAGCAGCCCCTGGCGGACTAGCGGGACCCAAGAGACCCAGTACTTC. It specifies CASSPWRTSGTQETQYF.

This clonotype came up a few times. The chain is built from TRBV7-9 and TRBJ2-1; D perhaps matches TRBD2 (5 bases). Germline V gene sequence: CDR1 SEHNR, CDR2 FQNEAQ (reference sequence). This CDR3 contains 15 residues. V gave up 4 bases and J gave up 8 bases, with 18 bases separating them. Here the CDR3 DNA reads TGTGCCAGCAGCTCTACTAGGCTCTCTATCCATGAGCAGTTCTTC. Amino acids: CASSSTRLSIHEQFF.

The gene calls are TRBV7-2 and TRBJ2-1, with D possibly TRBD1 on 6 matching bases. The germline V gene encodes CDR1 SGHTA and CDR2 FQGNSA. The CDR3 sequence is 16 residues long. Trimming stripped 1 base from V and 5 bases from J, with 15 bases between. CDR3 DNA sequence: TGTGCCAGCAGCTTAGAAGGGACATGGTTCCACAATGAGCAGTTCTTC. This encodes CASSLEGTWFHNEQFF.

The DNA for the CDR3 is TGCGCCAGCAGCAGCAGTCCGGGCCAAGAGACCCAGTACTTC. This codes for CASSSSPGQETQYF. This chain connects TRBV5-1 to TRBJ2-5; D is uncertain. Trimming removed 4 bases at V and 1 base at J, with 11 bases between. This CDR3 is 14 amino acids long. CDR1 and CDR2 from the germline V gene are SGHRS and YFSETQ.

The sample holds a few counts of this clonotype. The rearrangement links TRBV7-3 to TRBJ2-3; D is ambiguous. Trimming pared 4 bases from V and 1 base from J, leaving 3 bases between. The CDR3 is made up of 12 amino acids. Germline CDR1 is SGHTA and CDR2 is FQGTGA. The CDR3: CASSSRTDTQYF. For the CDR3, the DNA is TGTGCCAGCAGCTCGCGCACAGATACGCAGTATTTT.

The chain links TRBV4-3 to TRBJ1-1; possible D gene TRBD1, 5 bases. The CDR3 extends over 15 amino acids. Germline V CDR1 and CDR2: LGHNA, YSLEER. V lost 1 base and J lost 2, with 11 bases in between. The DNA of the CDR3 is TGCGCCAGCAGCCAAGGACAGCGGGAAAACACTGAAGCTTTCTTT. Amino acids: CASSQGQRENTEAFF.

The chain couples TRBV4-3 to TRBJ1-5; D uncertain. This CDR3 has 14 residues. Trimming cost V 4 bases and J 0 bases, with 7 bases left between them. CDR1 is LGHNA, CDR2 YSLEER, per germline. CDR3 sequence (DNA): TGCGCCAGCAGCCCGGGTTTTAGCAATCAGCCCCAGCATTTT. Amino acid sequence: CASSPGFSNQPQHF.

The chain uses TRBV9 and TRBJ1-5, with D possibly matching TRBD1 (5 bases). The CDR3 is made up of 14 amino acids. The V and J ends lost 4 bases and 3 bases respectively, with 11 bases between them. The V gene's germline CDR1 is SGDLS and CDR2 YYNGEE. The DNA of the CDR3 is TGTGCCAGCAGCTCCGGACACCTCAATCAGCCCCAGCATTTT. Its protein product is CASSSGHLNQPQHF.

V and J are TRBV5-1 and TRBJ2-7; TRBD2 is a possible D gene (6 bases). This CDR3 has 14 amino acids. V was pared by 1 base and J by 6 bases, with 14 bases between. The germline V gene encodes CDR1 SGHRS and CDR2 YFSETQ. CDR3 loop: CASSLTGDSGEQYF. CDR3 in DNA: TGCGCCAGCAGCTTGACGGGAGATTCGGGCGAGCAGTACTTC.

This clonotype was observed at least ten times. The gene calls are TRBV4-2 and TRBJ1-5; 7 bases match TRBD1. V shed 5 bases and J 4 bases; nucleotides not matched to a gene: 5. This CDR3 is 14 amino acids long. In germline, CDR1 is LGHNA, CDR2 YNFKEQ. The DNA for the CDR3 is TGTGCCAGCAGCACCCGACAGGGAAATCAGCCCCAGCATTTT. It encodes CASSTRQGNQPQHF.

The gene calls are TRBV27 and TRBJ2-7; weak D call: TRBD1 (6 bases). Germline V lookup: CDR1 MNHEY, CDR2 SMNVEV (reference sequence). V lost 6 bases and J 2 bases, leaving 11 bases between the germline ends. The CDR3 is 13 amino acids. The CDR3 loop reads CASSRDTTYEQYF. In DNA form, the CDR3 reads TGTGCCAGCAGCCGGGACACTACCTACGAGCAGTACTTC.